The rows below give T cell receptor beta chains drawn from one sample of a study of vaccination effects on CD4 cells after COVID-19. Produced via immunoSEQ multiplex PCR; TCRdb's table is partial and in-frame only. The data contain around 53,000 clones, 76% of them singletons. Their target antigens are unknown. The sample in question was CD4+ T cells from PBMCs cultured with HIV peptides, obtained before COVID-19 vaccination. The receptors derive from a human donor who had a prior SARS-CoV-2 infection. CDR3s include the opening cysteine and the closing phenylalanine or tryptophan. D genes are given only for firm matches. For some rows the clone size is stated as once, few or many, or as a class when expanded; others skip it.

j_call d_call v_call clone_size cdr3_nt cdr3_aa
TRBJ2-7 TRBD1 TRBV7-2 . TGTGCCAGCAGCTCAGCAACCGGGACAGGGATTTCCTACGAGCAGTACTTC CASSSATGTGISYEQYF
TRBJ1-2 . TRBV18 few TGTGCCAGCTCACCCAAGCGTATCTATGGCTACACCTTC CASSPKRIYGYTF
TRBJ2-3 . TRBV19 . TGTGCCAGTAGTACAGACGGAGATACGCAGTATTTT CASSTDGDTQYF
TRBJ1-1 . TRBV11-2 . TGTGCCAGCAGCCGCTCCCGGGGGCGGGAGGGGTGGAACACTGAAGCTTTCTTT CASSRSRGREGWNTEAFF
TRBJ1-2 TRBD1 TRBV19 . TGTGCCAGTAGTCCTGGACAGGTCGTTGGCTATGGCTACACCTTC CASSPGQVVGYGYTF
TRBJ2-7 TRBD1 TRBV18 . TGTGCCAGCTCACCACGGGACAGGGGCCCTAGCTCCTACGAGCAGTACTTC CASSPRDRGPSSYEQYF
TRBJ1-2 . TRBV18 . TGTGCCAGCTCACCAGACAGGAACTATGGCTACACCTTC CASSPDRNYGYTF
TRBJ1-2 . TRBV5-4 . TGTGCTACAGCCGTTCCTCCCCTCTATGGCTACACCTTC CATAVPPLYGYTF
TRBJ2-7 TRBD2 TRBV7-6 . TGTGCCAGCAGCTCAAGCAGGACTAGTCGAATCTCCTACGAGCAGTACTTC CASSSSRTSRISYEQYF
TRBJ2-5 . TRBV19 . TGTGCCAGTAGCCGAGGAGAGACCCAGTACTTC CASSRGETQYF
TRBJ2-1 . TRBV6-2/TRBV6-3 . TGTGCCAGCAGCCTACGGACAGTGGGTCAGTTCTTC CASSLRTVGQFF
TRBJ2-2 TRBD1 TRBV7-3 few TGTGCCAGCAGCCGACAGGGCAACACCGGGGAGCTGTTTTTT CASSRQGNTGELFF
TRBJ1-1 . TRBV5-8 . TGTGCCAGCAGCTTCTTTCCAGCGGTGAACACTGAAGCTTTCTTT CASSFFPAVNTEAFF
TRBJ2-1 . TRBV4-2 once TGTGCCAGCAGCCAAGGCAGGGTTTACAATGAGCAGTTCTTC CASSQGRVYNEQFF
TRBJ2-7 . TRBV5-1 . TGCGCCAGCAGCTCTAGAGGACGGGCCTCCTACGAGCAGTACTTC CASSSRGRASYEQYF